A selection of T cell receptor beta chains follows, all from one sample in a study of blood T cell repertoires in COVID-19. Here immunoSEQ multiplex PCR was the method, and the copy in TCRdb shows in-frame clones only, minus some. The sample contains about 380,000 clones, around 90% of which appear only once. Source material: PBMCs or T cells enriched from blood (not recorded which). Source of these receptors: a woman younger than 30 who had recovered from COVID-19. CDR3s include the opening cysteine and the closing phenylalanine or tryptophan. D genes are given only for firm matches. Rows give clone size only sometimes, using once, few, many, or a class for an expanded clone.

clone size: once; V gene: TRBV29-1; J gene: TRBJ1-2; D gene: TRBD1; CDR3 protein: CSVLGQGKIGYTF; CDR3 DNA: TGCAGCGTTCTGGGACAGGGGAAAATTGGCTACACCTTC
clone size: many; V gene: TRBV28; J gene: TRBJ2-2; D gene: TRBD1; CDR3 protein: CASSLGQGVAGELFF; CDR3 DNA: TGTGCCAGCAGTCTCGGACAGGGAGTTGCCGGGGAGCTGTTTTTT
clone size: -; V gene: TRBV2; J gene: TRBJ2-1; D gene: TRBD2; CDR3 protein: CASSEELAVQFF; CDR3 DNA: TGTGCCAGCAGTGAAGAACTAGCGGTGCAGTTCTTC
clone size: -; V gene: TRBV7-3; J gene: TRBJ1-1; D gene: -; CDR3 protein: CASSLTSLNTEAFF; CDR3 DNA: TGTGCCAGCAGCCTAACATCTCTGAACACTGAAGCTTTCTTT
clone size: -; V gene: TRBV10-1; J gene: TRBJ2-7; D gene: -; CDR3 protein: CASICWTPDYEQYF; CDR3 DNA: TGCGCCAGCATTTGCTGGACACCCGACTACGAGCAGTACTTC
clone size: -; V gene: TRBV28; J gene: TRBJ2-7; D gene: TRBD2; CDR3 protein: CASPPSTGGLNYEQYF; CDR3 DNA: TGTGCCAGCCCCCCCTCCACGGGGGGACTAAACTACGAGCAGTACTTC
clone size: -; V gene: TRBV28; J gene: TRBJ2-1; D gene: TRBD2; CDR3 protein: CATDLAGGLSYNEQFF; CDR3 DNA: TGTGCCACCGACCTAGCGGGGGGCCTCTCCTACAATGAGCAGTTCTTC
clone size: -; V gene: TRBV2; J gene: TRBJ1-1; D gene: -; CDR3 protein: CASNSAGGRTEAFF; CDR3 DNA: TGTGCCAGCAATTCCGCGGGGGGGCGGACTGAAGCTTTCTTT
clone size: -; V gene: TRBV18; J gene: TRBJ1-1; D gene: -; CDR3 protein: CASSPRFNRASRNTEAFF; CDR3 DNA: TGTGCCAGCTCACCACGTTTCAACAGGGCTTCGAGGAACACTGAAGCTTTCTTT
clone size: -; V gene: TRBV4-1; J gene: TRBJ2-7; D gene: -; CDR3 protein: CASSQYGRQNPYEQYF; CDR3 DNA: TGCGCCAGCAGCCAATATGGCCGACAGAACCCCTACGAGCAGTACTTC
clone size: -; V gene: TRBV2; J gene: TRBJ1-6; D gene: -; CDR3 protein: CASSGVVGISPLHF; CDR3 DNA: TGTGCCAGCTCGGGAGTGGTAGGGATTTCACCCCTCCACTTT
clone size: few; V gene: TRBV6-5; J gene: TRBJ1-1; D gene: TRBD1; CDR3 protein: CASRTDRGRGTEAFF; CDR3 DNA: TGTGCCAGCAGAACCGACAGGGGGCGAGGTACTGAAGCTTTCTTT
clone size: -; V gene: TRBV10-3; J gene: TRBJ1-2; D gene: -; CDR3 protein: CAISDLDYEGGYTF; CDR3 DNA: TGTGCCATCAGTGATCTCGACTACGAGGGTGGCTACACCTTC
clone size: once; V gene: TRBV9; J gene: TRBJ2-6; D gene: TRBD1; CDR3 protein: CASSVPPGQGLDAGANVLTF; CDR3 DNA: TGTGCCAGCAGCGTCCCGCCGGGACAGGGCTTAGATGCTGGGGCCAACGTCCTGACTTTC
clone size: -; V gene: TRBV2; J gene: TRBJ2-5; D gene: TRBD2; CDR3 protein: CASFRTSVGETQYF; CDR3 DNA: TGTGCCAGCTTCCGTACTAGCGTGGGGGAGACCCAGTACTTC
clone size: once; V gene: TRBV18; J gene: TRBJ1-1; D gene: TRBD1; CDR3 protein: CASSQQGGGYPNTEAFF; CDR3 DNA: TGTGCCAGCTCACAGCAGGGGGGCGGATACCCGAACACTGAAGCTTTCTTT
clone size: -; V gene: TRBV10-3; J gene: TRBJ2-5; D gene: -; CDR3 protein: CAIRAGQTQETQYF; CDR3 DNA: TGTGCCATCAGGGCAGGACAGACCCAAGAGACCCAGTACTTC
clone size: -; V gene: TRBV7-9; J gene: TRBJ2-7; D gene: -; CDR3 protein: CASSHTGNSYEQYF; CDR3 DNA: TGTGCCAGCAGTCATACAGGGAACTCCTACGAGCAGTACTTC
clone size: -; V gene: TRBV7-3; J gene: TRBJ2-7; D gene: TRBD1; CDR3 protein: CASSPGTASLEQYF; CDR3 DNA: TGTGCCAGCAGCCCGGGGACAGCGAGCTTGGAGCAGTACTTC
clone size: -; V gene: TRBV5-6; J gene: TRBJ1-2; D gene: -; CDR3 protein: CASSLGRGEGYTF; CDR3 DNA: TGTGCCAGCAGCCTCGGACGGGGGGAGGGCTACACCTTC
clone size: -; V gene: TRBV2; J gene: TRBJ1-2; D gene: TRBD1; CDR3 protein: CASIEGTGGARGYTF; CDR3 DNA: TGTGCCAGCATCGAGGGGACAGGCGGGGCGCGAGGCTACACCTTC
clone size: -; V gene: TRBV6-4; J gene: TRBJ2-3; D gene: -; CDR3 protein: CASSEGPTDTQYF; CDR3 DNA: TGTGCCAGCAGTGAGGGGCCCACAGATACGCAGTATTTT
clone size: -; V gene: TRBV4-1; J gene: TRBJ2-6; D gene: -; CDR3 protein: CASSQAADRRGGANVLTF; CDR3 DNA: TGCGCCAGCAGCCAAGCGGCAGACCGACGGGGAGGGGCCAACGTCCTGACTTTC
clone size: once; V gene: TRBV28; J gene: TRBJ2-7; D gene: -; CDR3 protein: CASKSLRQHYEQYF; CDR3 DNA: TGTGCCAGCAAATCCCTAAGACAGCACTACGAGCAGTACTTC
clone size: -; V gene: TRBV6-6; J gene: TRBJ1-2; D gene: -; CDR3 protein: CASSYSDKANYGYTF; CDR3 DNA: TGTGCCAGCAGTTACTCGGACAAAGCTAACTATGGCTACACCTTC
clone size: -; V gene: TRBV18; J gene: TRBJ2-5; D gene: -; CDR3 protein: CASSLGQSRQETQYF; CDR3 DNA: TGTGCCAGCTCCCTCGGACAGAGCCGCCAAGAGACCCAGTACTTC
clone size: -; V gene: TRBV18; J gene: TRBJ2-3; D gene: TRBD1; CDR3 protein: CASSPGQGSTDTQYF; CDR3 DNA: TGTGCCAGCTCACCCGGACAGGGGAGTACAGATACGCAGTATTTT
clone size: -; V gene: TRBV9; J gene: TRBJ2-7; D gene: TRBD1; CDR3 protein: CASSLGTVSSYEQYF; CDR3 DNA: TGTGCCAGCAGCCTGGGGACAGTAAGCTCCTACGAGCAGTACTTC
clone size: -; V gene: TRBV10-1; J gene: TRBJ2-1; D gene: -; CDR3 protein: CASSSGTGYNEQFF; CDR3 DNA: TGCGCCTCGTCATCCGGGACTGGCTACAATGAGCAGTTCTTC
clone size: -; V gene: TRBV7-8; J gene: TRBJ1-2; D gene: TRBD1; CDR3 protein: CASSPGQGFYGYTF; CDR3 DNA: TGTGCCAGCAGCCCTGGACAGGGGTTCTATGGCTACACCTTC
clone size: -; V gene: TRBV12-1; J gene: TRBJ2-1; D gene: -; CDR3 protein: CASSPGLAGAHSSYNEQFF; CDR3 DNA: TGTGCCAGCAGCCCGGGACTAGCGGGGGCCCACAGCTCCTACAATGAGCAGTTCTTC